The clone carrying this T cell receptor (beta chain) has more than one count but fewer than ten. The TCRbeta library was prepared with unique molecular identifiers. TCRdb reprocessed the PCR reads via MiXCR and lists one record per CDR3 protein. The repertoire includes over 400,000 distinct CDR3 sequences, around 12% of them detected once, and under 7% sits in the top ten. The CDR3 sequence is 17 residues long. CDR1 is LGHNA, CDR2 YSLEER, per germline. Trimming left V 4 bases short and J 3 bases short, with 22 bases between. This entry is derived from a study of T-cell reconstitution after alpha-beta-depleted transplantation in children.

The sequences come from PBMCs from the stem cell graft donor, collected from the stem cell graft. This receptor was identified in a human donor who donated a stem cell graft to a child with combined immunodeficiency. The V and J genes are TRBV4-3 and TRBJ2-7; TRBD2 is a possible D gene (6 bases). CDR3 in DNA: TGCGCCAGCAGCCCTGGGACTCCGTCGAATATAGGCTACGAGCAGTACTTC. Encoded protein: CASSPGTPSNIGYEQYF.